This section outlines one T cell receptor beta chain sequence together with its context. CDR3 length equals 15 residues. V was pared by 5 bases and J by 3 bases, with 4 bases of the junction left unmatched. CDR1 and CDR2 (germline): MDHEN, SYDVKM. The data stem from a study of blood T cell repertoires in COVID-19. Method: immunoSEQ multiplex PCR; TCRdb's copy keeps in-frame clones and lacks some. This table has hundreds of thousands of clones, roughly 84% appearing once. This receptor was identified in a woman of 80 years or more with acute or convalescent COVID-19. Sequencing was done on a sample of peripheral blood. The chain combines TRBV28 with TRBJ1-4, with 9 bases lining up with TRBD1. The CDR3 DNA is TGTGCCAGCAGTACTACAGGGGGCCCTAATGAAAAACTGTTTTTT. It is translated as CASSTTGGPNEKLFF.